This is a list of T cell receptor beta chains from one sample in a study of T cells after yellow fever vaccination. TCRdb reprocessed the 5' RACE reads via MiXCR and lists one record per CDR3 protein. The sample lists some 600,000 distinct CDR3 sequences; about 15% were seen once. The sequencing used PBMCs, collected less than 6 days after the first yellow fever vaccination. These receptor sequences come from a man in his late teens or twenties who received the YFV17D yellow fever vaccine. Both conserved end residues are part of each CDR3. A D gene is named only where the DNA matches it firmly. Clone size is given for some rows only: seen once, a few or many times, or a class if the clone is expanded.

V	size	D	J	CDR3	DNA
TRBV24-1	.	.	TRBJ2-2	CAARHTGELFF	TGTGCCGCCCGACACACCGGGGAGCTGTTTTTT
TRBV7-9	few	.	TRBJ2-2	CASSPRRASLTGELFF	TGTGCCAGCAGCCCCAGGCGGGCGTCTTTAACCGGGGAGCTGTTTTTT
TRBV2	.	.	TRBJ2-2	CASIREASNTGELFF	TGTGCCAGCATTCGGGAAGCTTCGAACACCGGGGAGCTGTTTTTT
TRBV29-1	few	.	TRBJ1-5	CSVEVGDNQPQHF	TGCAGCGTTGAAGTGGGGGATAATCAGCCCCAGCATTTT
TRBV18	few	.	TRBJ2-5	CASSPNGLETQYF	TGTGCCAGCTCACCGAACGGGTTGGAGACCCAGTACTTC
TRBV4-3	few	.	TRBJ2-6	CASSQGAGLSGANVLTF	TGCGCCAGCAGCCAAGGCGCAGGCCTCTCTGGGGCCAACGTCCTGACTTTC
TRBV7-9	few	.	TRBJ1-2	CASSSTGYYGYTF	TGTGCCAGCAGCTCCACAGGGTACTATGGCTACACCTTC
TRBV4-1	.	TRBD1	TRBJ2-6	CASSPRQGSGANVLTF	TGCGCCAGCAGCCCCCGACAGGGCTCTGGGGCCAACGTCCTGACTTTC
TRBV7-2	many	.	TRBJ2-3	CASSLVKAGDLTDTQYF	TGTGCCAGCAGCTTAGTAAAAGCGGGCGACCTCACAGATACGCAGTATTTT
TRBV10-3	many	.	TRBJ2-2	CAISEGQNTGELFF	TGTGCCATCAGTGAGGGACAGAACACCGGGGAGCTGTTTTTT
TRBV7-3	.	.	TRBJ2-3	CASNKGGRGNTQYF	TGTGCCAGCAACAAGGGCGGCAGGGGTAATACGCAGTATTTT
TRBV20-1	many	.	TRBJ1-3	CSAREYRAGNTIYF	TGCAGTGCTAGAGAATACAGGGCTGGAAACACCATATATTTT
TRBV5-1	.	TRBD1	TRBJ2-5	CASEGQDRETQYF	TGCGCCAGCGAGGGACAGGACCGGGAGACCCAGTACTTC
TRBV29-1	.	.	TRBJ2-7	CSVEADSYEQYF	TGCAGCGTTGAAGCAGATTCCTACGAGCAGTACTTC
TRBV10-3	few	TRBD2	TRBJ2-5	CAIAGEETQYF	TGTGCCATCGCGGGGGAAGAGACCCAGTACTTC
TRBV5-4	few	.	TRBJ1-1	CASSSGGALNTEAFF	TGTGCCAGCAGCTCCGGGGGGGCCCTTAACACTGAAGCTTTCTTT
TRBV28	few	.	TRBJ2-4	CASSKGGLDIQYF	TGTGCCAGCAGCAAGGGGGGGTTAGACATTCAGTACTTC
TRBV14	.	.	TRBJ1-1	CASSQVNREAFF	TGTGCCAGCAGCCAAGTTAACCGAGAAGCTTTCTTT
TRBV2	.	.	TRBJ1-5	CAKEGRGNQPQHF	TGTGCCAAGGAGGGCAGGGGCAATCAGCCCCAGCATTTT
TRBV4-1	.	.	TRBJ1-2	CATRSQGNGYTF	TGCGCCACCAGAAGCCAGGGGAACGGCTACACCTTC
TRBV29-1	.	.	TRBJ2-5	CSVDRDGLQETQYF	TGCAGCGTTGATAGGGATGGCCTCCAAGAGACCCAGTACTTC
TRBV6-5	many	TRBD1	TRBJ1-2	CASSAGTGVYGYTF	TGTGCCAGCAGCGCTGGGACAGGCGTTTATGGCTACACCTTC
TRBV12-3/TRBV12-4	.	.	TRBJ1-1	CASSWSNRDTEAFF	TGTGCCAGCAGTTGGTCGAATCGGGACACTGAAGCTTTCTTT
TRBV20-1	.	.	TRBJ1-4	CSARERSGAPSSGGKLFF	TGCAGTGCTAGAGAGAGGAGCGGGGCGCCCTCCTCCGGAGGGAAACTGTTTTTT
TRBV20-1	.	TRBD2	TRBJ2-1	CSADPTSGGVYNEQFF	TGCAGTGCTGACCCCACTAGCGGGGGGGTCTACAATGAGCAGTTCTTC
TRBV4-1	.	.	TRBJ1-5	CASSRTSRVLLQPQHF	TGCGCCAGCAGCCGAACAAGCCGGGTGCTGCTTCAGCCCCAGCATTTT
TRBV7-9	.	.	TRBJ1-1	CASSHLQGPRTEAFF	TGTGCCAGCAGCCACCTACAGGGCCCCCGCACTGAAGCTTTCTTT
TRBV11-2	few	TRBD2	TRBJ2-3	CASSLDQGLAGAAGDTQYF	TGTGCCAGCAGCTTAGACCAGGGACTAGCGGGGGCCGCGGGAGATACGCAGTATTTT
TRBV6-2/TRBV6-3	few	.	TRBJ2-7	CASSYSRTGAYEQYF	TGTGCCAGCAGTTACTCGAGAACGGGGGCCTACGAGCAGTACTTC
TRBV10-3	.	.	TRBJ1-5	CAISEWQGGQPQHF	TGTGCCATCAGTGAATGGCAGGGCGGACAGCCCCAGCATTTT
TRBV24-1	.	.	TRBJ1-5	CAIRGLIPSNQPQHF	TGCGCAATAAGGGGATTGATCCCTAGCAATCAGCCCCAGCATTTT
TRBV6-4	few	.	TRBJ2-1	CASSDWTAAGSYNEQFF	TGTGCCAGCAGTGACTGGACGGCGGCGGGCTCCTACAATGAGCAGTTCTTC
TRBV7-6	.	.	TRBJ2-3	CASSPGTLRDTQYF	TGTGCCAGCAGCCCTGGGACCCTCAGAGATACGCAGTATTTT
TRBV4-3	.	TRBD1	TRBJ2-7	CASSQFLGTDLYEQYF	TGCGCCAGCAGCCAGTTCCTCGGGACAGACCTCTACGAGCAGTACTTC
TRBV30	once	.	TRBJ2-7	CAWNLGADGEQYF	TGTGCCTGGAACTTGGGGGCGGATGGGGAGCAGTACTTC
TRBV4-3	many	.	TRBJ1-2	CASSQDSMGSPNYGYTF	TGCGCCAGCAGCCAAGATTCCATGGGGTCTCCTAACTATGGCTACACCTTC
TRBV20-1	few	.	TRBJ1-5	CSARSLRIQPQHF	TGCAGTGCTAGATCTTTGCGTATTCAGCCCCAGCATTTT
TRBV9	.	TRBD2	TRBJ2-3	CASSPQAGGPDTQYF	TGTGCCAGCAGCCCCCAGGCGGGGGGGCCCGATACGCAGTATTTT
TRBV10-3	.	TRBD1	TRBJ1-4	CAIREGTTGPGEKLFF	TGTGCCATCAGGGAGGGGACGACAGGGCCGGGGGAAAAACTGTTTTTT
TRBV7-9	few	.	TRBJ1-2	CASSLTGASYGYTF	TGTGCCAGCAGCTTAACGGGGGCGAGTTATGGCTACACCTTC
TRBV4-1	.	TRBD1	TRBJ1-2	CAISPALPGGQGYGYTF	TGTGCCATCAGCCCCGCGCTCCCAGGGGGACAGGGTTATGGCTACACCTTC